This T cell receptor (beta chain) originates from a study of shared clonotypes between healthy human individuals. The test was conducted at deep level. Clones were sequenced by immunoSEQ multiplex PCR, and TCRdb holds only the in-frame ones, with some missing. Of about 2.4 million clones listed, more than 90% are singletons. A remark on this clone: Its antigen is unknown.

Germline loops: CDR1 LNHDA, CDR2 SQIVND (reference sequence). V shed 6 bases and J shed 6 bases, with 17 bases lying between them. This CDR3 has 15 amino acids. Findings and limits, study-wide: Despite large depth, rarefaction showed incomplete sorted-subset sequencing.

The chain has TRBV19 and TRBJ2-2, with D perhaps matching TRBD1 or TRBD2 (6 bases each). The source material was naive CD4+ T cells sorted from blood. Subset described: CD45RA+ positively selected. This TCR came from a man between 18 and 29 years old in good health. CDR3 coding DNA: TGTGCCAGTAGGCGGGACCCTACAGGGTCCGGGGAGCTGTTTTTT. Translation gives CASRRDPTGSGELFF. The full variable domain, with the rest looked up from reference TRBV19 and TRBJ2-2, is DGGITQSPKYLFRKEGQNVTLSCEQNLNHDAMYWYRQDPGQGLRLIYYSQIVNDFQKGDIAEGYSVSREKKESFPLTVTSAQKNPTAFYLCASRRDPTGSGELFFGEGSRLTVL.